Listed below are T cell receptor beta chains from one sample, sequenced in a study of T cells in Graves' hyperthyroidism and ophthalmopathy. TCRdb re-derived calls from the multiplex PCR reads in MiXCR, one entry per CDR3 protein. The top ten hold more than 10% of the sample, which has a few hundred thousand distinct CDR3 sequences, roughly 15% seen once. Sequencing was done on a sample of blood. The receptors here all came from a woman between 40 and 50 years old with Graves' hyperthyroidism that later progressed to Graves' ophthalmopathy. CDR3s include the opening cysteine and the closing phenylalanine or tryptophan. The D gene is left open where the match is weak. Not every row has a clone size; where given, it reads once, few, many or a size class.

V gene	D gene	clone size	J gene	CDR3 DNA	CDR3 protein
TRBV6-1	TRBD2	.	TRBJ2-1	TGTGCCAGCACGGGACTAGCGGGATCCAATGAGCAGTTCTTC	CASTGLAGSNEQFF
TRBV7-9	.	many	TRBJ2-1	TGTGCCAGCAGCTTCTCAAAATACCGGGACTCCCTCAACCGGGAGTTCTTC	CASSFSKYRDSLNREFF
TRBV7-9	.	many	TRBJ2-1	TGTGCCAGCAGCTTAGCGTGGCAGACGAATGAGCAGTTCTTC	CASSLAWQTNEQFF
TRBV7-9	TRBD1	many	TRBJ1-4	TGTGCCAGCAGCCCGGGACAGGGGCCCACTAAAGAAAAACTGTTTTTT	CASSPGQGPTKEKLFF
TRBV19	.	many	TRBJ2-7	TGTGCCAGTAGTAGGGCGTTATCTAGCAGCCCTAAGTACGAGCAGTACTTC	CASSRALSSSPKYEQYF
TRBV19	.	many	TRBJ1-5	TGTGCCAGTAGTATAGGGGAAATGTATCAGCCCCAGCATTTT	CASSIGEMYQPQHF
TRBV12-3/TRBV12-4	TRBD2	.	TRBJ2-1	TGTGCCAGCAGTGCGACTAGCGGGGGGGATTACAATGAGCAGTTCTTC	CASSATSGGDYNEQFF
TRBV20-1	TRBD2	.	TRBJ2-2	TGCAGTGCTAGGCCCCCCGGGGGAGGGAGGGACACCGGGGAGCTGTTTTTT	CSARPPGGGRDTGELFF
TRBV28	.	many	TRBJ2-2	TGTGCCAGCAGTTTAACGGGACCCCCCGTTGGCGGGGAGCTGTTTTTT	CASSLTGPPVGGELFF
TRBV20-1	.	many	TRBJ2-7	TGCAGTGCTCGTTCCTACGAGCAGTACTTC	CSARSYEQYF
TRBV28	.	many	TRBJ2-7	TGTGCCAGCTTGGACCCCAATACGAGTTACGAGCAGTACTTC	CASLDPNTSYEQYF
TRBV3-1	TRBD1	many	TRBJ2-3	TGTGCCAGCAGCCAAGATACCCCGGGACAGTGGCCAGATACGCAGTATTTT	CASSQDTPGQWPDTQYF
TRBV11-3	TRBD1	.	TRBJ1-1	TGTGCCAGCAGCTTAGTTACAGGGGAGAAGGCTTTCTTT	CASSLVTGEKAFF
TRBV18	.	many	TRBJ1-2	TGTGCCAGCTCACCAGAGGGGAATGACTATGGCTACACCTTC	CASSPEGNDYGYTF
TRBV28	.	many	TRBJ1-1	TGTGCCAGCAGTTTTCATTGGACCTTTTCTTCAGCTTTCTTT	CASSFHWTFSSAFF
TRBV7-6	TRBD2	many	TRBJ2-7	TGTGCCAGCAGCTTAGTAATGGGACTAGCGACTTACGAGCAGTACTTC	CASSLVMGLATYEQYF
TRBV11-1	.	many	TRBJ2-1	TGTGCCAGCAGCTTTGAACTCGCGCAAAATGAGCAGTTCTTC	CASSFELAQNEQFF
TRBV12-3/TRBV12-4	.	many	TRBJ2-1	TGTGCCAGCAGGCTAGGCCAGAACAATGAGCAGTTCTTC	CASRLGQNNEQFF
TRBV28	TRBD1	many	TRBJ1-1	TGTGCCACCCGAATCGGCGGACAGGTCGACACTGAAGCTTTCTTT	CATRIGGQVDTEAFF
TRBV3-1	.	many	TRBJ2-3	TGTGCCAGCAGCCAAGGTAGGACCTACACAGATACGCAGTATTTT	CASSQGRTYTDTQYF
TRBV9	.	many	TRBJ1-5	TGTGCCAGCAGCGTAGGAGCGGGTGGGGGTGGCAATCAGCCCCAGCATTTT	CASSVGAGGGGNQPQHF
TRBV28	TRBD1	few	TRBJ1-6	TGTGCCAGCAGTTTTTTACGGGACAGTAATTCACCCCTCCACTTT	CASSFLRDSNSPLHF
TRBV12-3/TRBV12-4	TRBD2	many	TRBJ2-3	TGTGCCAGCAGTCCCAGGACTAGCGGGGGTCGTTCTAGCACAGATACGCAGTATTTT	CASSPRTSGGRSSTDTQYF
TRBV7-2	TRBD1	many	TRBJ2-5	TGTGCCAGCACCCCAGGGGGTGCCAAGACCCAGTACTTC	CASTPGGAKTQYF
TRBV28	.	many	TRBJ1-3	TGTGCCAGCAGTTTAGTCAGGGCCGATGGGGACACCATATATTTT	CASSLVRADGDTIYF
TRBV5-1	.	.	TRBJ2-7	TGCGCCAGCAGCGCCGGGACACCAAACTACGAGCAGTACTTC	CASSAGTPNYEQYF
TRBV2	TRBD2	.	TRBJ2-2	TGTGCCAGCAGTGTAGAGGCTAGCGGGAGAATCGCCGGGGAGCTGTTTTTT	CASSVEASGRIAGELFF
TRBV5-1	TRBD2	.	TRBJ2-1	TGCGCCAGCAGCTTGGTGGGTGGGAGGGCCTGTGACTACAATGAGCAATTCTTC	CASSLVGGRACDYNEQFF
TRBV3-1	TRBD2	many	TRBJ2-1	TGTGCCAGCAGCCACGGACTAGCAGCCAACTCCTACAATGAGCAGTTCTTC	CASSHGLAANSYNEQFF
TRBV28	.	many	TRBJ1-1	TGTGCCAGCAGCCTATCAGGAACTGAAGCTTTCTTT	CASSLSGTEAFF
TRBV7-8	TRBD1	.	TRBJ1-1	TGTGCCAGCAGCTTAGTGGGACAGGGGCGCATTACCGGGTATAACAACACTGAAGCTTTCTTT	CASSLVGQGRITGYNNTEAFF
TRBV29-1	TRBD1	many	TRBJ1-1	TGCAGCGTTCCCCCACAGGGGGTGACAGGGGGCACTGAAGCTTTCTTT	CSVPPQGVTGGTEAFF
TRBV3-1	.	many	TRBJ2-7	TGTGCCAGCAGCCCATACCCTCTCTTGTGGTCGACCAGCTACGAGCAGTACTTC	CASSPYPLLWSTSYEQYF
TRBV3-1	TRBD2	many	TRBJ2-1	TGTGCCAGCAGCCAGGCAGGACTAGCCAGCCAGATTGGGCAGTTCTTC	CASSQAGLASQIGQFF
TRBV5-5	.	many	TRBJ2-1	TGTGCCAGCAGCTTGGCATGGCTCAATGAGCAGTTCTTC	CASSLAWLNEQFF
TRBV19	.	many	TRBJ2-7	TGTGCCAGTAGTCCCCCCTCCAACGAGCAGTACTTC	CASSPPSNEQYF
TRBV7-2	TRBD1	.	TRBJ1-1	TGTGCCAGCAACCAGGGGGCCGCGGTCACTGAAGCTTTCTTT	CASNQGAAVTEAFF
TRBV11-2	.	many	TRBJ2-2	TGTGCCAGCAGCTTAGGACGGGGGTCTAGCGCGAACACCGGGGAGCTGTTTTTT	CASSLGRGSSANTGELFF
TRBV27	.	.	TRBJ2-1	TGTGCCAGCAGTCCCCCACCCATGAGCTCCTGCAATGAGCAGTTCTTC	CASSPPPMSSCNEQFF
TRBV6-1	.	many	TRBJ2-7	TGTGCCAGCACCGTAGCCAAAAGCTCCTACGAGCAGTACTTC	CASTVAKSSYEQYF
TRBV12-3/TRBV12-4	TRBD2	many	TRBJ2-7	TGTGCCAGCAGCACGACCGGGACTAGAGATTACGAGCAGTACTTC	CASSTTGTRDYEQYF
TRBV28	.	many	TRBJ1-3	TGTGCCAGCAGCATTACGCCTCGGGGGATTGGAAACACCATATATTTT	CASSITPRGIGNTIYF
TRBV12-3/TRBV12-4	TRBD1	many	TRBJ2-5	TGTGCCAGCAGATCCGGGACAGGGATTATGGAGACCCAGTACTTC	CASRSGTGIMETQYF
TRBV4-1	.	few	TRBJ1-1	TGCGCCAGCAGCCGACCCAGTACGAACACTGAAGCTTTCTTT	CASSRPSTNTEAFF
TRBV28	.	many	TRBJ1-2	TGTGCCAGCAATCATAACTATGGCTACACCTTC	CASNHNYGYTF
TRBV27	TRBD1	many	TRBJ2-5	TGTGCCAGCAGTTTTCGGACAGGGGCTGAGACCCAGTACTTC	CASSFRTGAETQYF
TRBV28	.	many	TRBJ2-7	TGTGCCAGCAGTAATGACTGGACGCTCCTCTACGAGCAGTACTTC	CASSNDWTLLYEQYF
TRBV2	.	many	TRBJ1-3	TGTGCCAGCATCAAGACTGGAAACACCATATATTTT	CASIKTGNTIYF
TRBV28	TRBD2	many	TRBJ2-1	TGTGCCGCGGGAGGAGGGAACTCCTACAATGAGCAGTTCTTC	CAAGGGNSYNEQFF
TRBV19	.	many	TRBJ2-2	TGTGCCAGTAGTATTTGGAAGAACACCGGGGAGCTGTTTTTT	CASSIWKNTGELFF
TRBV18	.	few	TRBJ2-3	TGTGCCAGCTCATCACAGGCAGGGGTGGGCACAGATACGCAGTATTTT	CASSSQAGVGTDTQYF
TRBV7-3	TRBD2	many	TRBJ2-1	TGTGCCAGCAGCTCTACTAGCGGGAGCGGAATGAATGAGCAGTTCTTC	CASSSTSGSGMNEQFF
TRBV28	TRBD2	many	TRBJ2-3	TGTGCCAGCAGTTTAGGCGGAAGATTGAGGGGCCCCAGCGGGAGGGCCAGGCGCACAGATACGCAGTATTTT	CASSLGGRLRGPSGRARRTDTQYF
TRBV6-5	.	many	TRBJ2-1	TGTGCCAGCAGTTACACCCCTTCCCCATACAATGAGCAGTTCTTC	CASSYTPSPYNEQFF
TRBV19	TRBD1	many	TRBJ2-4	TGTGCCAGTAGTTCCTCACAGGGGAACATTCAGTACTTC	CASSSSQGNIQYF
TRBV13	.	many	TRBJ2-7	TGTGCCAGCAGCTTCACCGGGACGCGCTACGAGCAGTACTTC	CASSFTGTRYEQYF
TRBV7-3	TRBD2	few	TRBJ2-3	TGTGCCAGCAGTCTACCGGGACTAGCGGAAAGCACAGATACGCAGTATTTT	CASSLPGLAESTDTQYF
TRBV5-1	.	.	TRBJ1-1	TGCGCCAGCAGCTTGGGGAACCCAGGGGTCACTGGAGCTTTCTTT	CASSLGNPGVTGAFF
TRBV29-1	.	few	TRBJ2-3	TGCAGCTACCGCCGGGGCAGTAGCACAGATACGCAGTATTTT	CSYRRGSSTDTQYF
TRBV6-1	.	many	TRBJ1-5	TGTGCCAGCAGACCGACAGGACGAAATCAGCCCCAGCATTTT	CASRPTGRNQPQHF